This entry features one T cell receptor (beta chain) sequence. What it binds is unknown. The sample originates from a study of OX40 agonist ivuxolimab in advanced cancers. Study as a whole: Allowance was made for prior anti-PD-1, anti-PD-L1 or anti-CTLA-4 therapy, and roughly 40% had some. Partial responses, seen in three patients, involved one hepatocellular carcinoma and two cutaneous melanomas. General observations from the study: The CD4+ and CD8+ T cells in the blood had expanded clonally by week 6 at 0.1 to 3.0 mg/kg.

The assay was immunoSEQ multiplex PCR, and TCRdb's table has in-frame clones only and misses some. Of 50,000 to 60,000 clones listed, 80% to 90% are singletons. CDR1 and CDR2 (germline): SGHDT, YYEEEE. V was pared by 6 bases and J by 0 bases, with 12 bases between. The CDR3 has 14 residues. The sequences come from CD4+ or CD8+ T cells sorted from blood, collected in a trial of the OX40 agonist ivuxolimab. This chain joins TRBV5-6 and TRBJ1-2, with D uncertain. This TCR came from an adult with an advanced solid tumor such as melanoma, head and neck, liver or kidney cancer. The DNA for the CDR3 is TGTGCCAGCATGAATACAGAGTCTAACTATGGCTACACCTTC. Protein: CASMNTESNYGYTF.